Below are 30 T cell receptor beta chains sequenced from a single sample in a study of shared clonotypes between healthy human individuals (dated by TCRdb to about 2020). Libraries were made using the immunoSEQ multiplex PCR assay. TCRdb re-hosts the immuneACCESS table, in-frame sequences only. Its copies lack some clones; in the studies checked, an unresolved V gene accounts for under half of them, and the cause for the rest is not known. This sample gives 650,000 to 750,000 clones in total; about two thirds of them show up just once. About 1.8% of the sample goes to the ten largest clones. The sequencing input was memory CD4+ T cells sorted from blood. The intended sense of this specimen's cell subset or site label: CD45RA-negative fraction. Receptors were obtained from a woman between 25 and 40 years old in good health.

The rearrangement links TRBV10-1 to TRBJ2-5; D not certain. The V gene lost 0 bases and the J gene lost 0 bases, with 2 bases spanning the gap. The CDR3 consists of 13 residues. CDR1 WNHNN and CDR2 SYGVQD come from the germline V gene (reference sequence). The CDR3 here is CASSESYQETQYF. For the CDR3, the DNA is TGCGCCAGCAGTGAGTCGTACCAAGAGACCCAGTACTTC.

The chain employs TRBV5-1 and TRBJ2-3, with D tentatively TRBD1 (5 bases). Germline CDR1 SGHRS, CDR2 YFSETQ. V lost 1 base and J 8 bases, leaving 14 bases between the germline ends. The CDR3 loop spans 14 amino acids. The CDR3 DNA follows: TGCGCCAGCAGCTTGTCCCCAGGGTCTGGTACGCAGTATTTT. It codes for CASSLSPGSGTQYF.

About this clone itself: Other nucleotide sequences in the sample specify the same CDR3. The CDR3 loop reads CASRTTGVTEAFF. The DNA of the CDR3 is TGTGCCAGCAGAACGACAGGCGTCACTGAAGCTTTCTTT. The rearrangement uses TRBV6-5 and TRBJ1-1; tentatively, D is TRBD1 (6 bases). Trimming cost V 6 bases and J 4 bases, with 12 bases left between them. The CDR3 length is 13 residues. The germline V gene has CDR1 MNHEY and CDR2 SVGAGI.

V usage is TRBV11-2 and J usage is TRBJ2-3, with 7 nucleotides matching TRBD1. This CDR3 spans 15 amino acids. Germline V gene lookup returns CDR1 SGHAT and CDR2 FQNNGV. V shed 2 bases and J 2 bases; nucleotides not matched to a gene: 4. CDR3 in DNA: TGTGCCAGCAGCTTACTTACAGGGGTCACAGATACGCAGTATTTT. This sequence encodes CASSLLTGVTDTQYF.

The chain carries TRBV28 and TRBJ2-5; 8 bases align to TRBD2. V lost 5 bases, J lost 4 bases, and 12 bases stayed unmatched. The CDR3 is 16 amino acids. Germline CDR1 and CDR2: MDHEN and SYDVKM. The CDR3 DNA is TGTGCCAGCAGTGCAAGACTAGCGCGGAGAGGAGAGACCCAGTACTTC. Translated, it gives CASSARLARRGETQYF. Variable domain in full (rest from reference TRBV28 and TRBJ2-5): DVKVTQSSRYLVKRTGEKVFLECVQDMDHENMFWYRQDPGLGLRLIYFSYDVKMKEKGDIPEGYSVSREKKERFSLILESASTNQTSMYLCASSARLARRGETQYFGPGTRLLVL.

The V gene is TRBV5-6, the J gene TRBJ1-2; the match to TRBD1 covers 12 bases. Germline V lookup: CDR1 SGHDT, CDR2 YYEEEE. V shed 3 bases, J shed 5 bases, and the junction held 8 bases outside the gene matches. The CDR3 loop spans 16 amino acids. The CDR3 sequence is CASSWGQGATGYGYTF. In DNA form, the CDR3 reads TGTGCCAGCAGCTGGGGACAGGGGGCCACTGGGTATGGCTACACCTTC.

A note on this clone: Other nucleotide sequences from this sample produce the same CDR3. This chain uses TRBV19 with TRBJ2-3; TRBD2 matches 9 bases. Losses at the gene ends were 3 bases for V and 0 bases for J; bases not matched to a gene: 1. Germline V gene data show CDR1 as LNHDA and CDR2 as SQIVND (reference sequence). This CDR3 has 15 amino acids. This chain's CDR3 is CASSISGGSTDTQYF. CDR3 bases: TGTGCCAGTAGTATTAGCGGGGGCAGCACAGATACGCAGTATTTT.

The genes are TRBV7-7 and TRBJ2-5; a possible D gene is TRBD1 (6 bases). The CDR3 consists of 14 residues. Germline lookup yields CDR1 SSHAT and CDR2 FNYEAQ (reference sequence). V was clipped by 5 bases and J by 1 base, with 11 bases between them. As DNA, the CDR3 is TGTGCCAGCAGCATTGACAGGTCCCAAGAGACCCAGTACTTC. Its translation: CASSIDRSQETQYF.

This clone was seen a handful of times. In DNA, the CDR3 is TGTGCCAGCAGTGGGACAGGAAATCAGCCCCAGCATTTT. Translation gives CASSGTGNQPQHF. The V gene is TRBV6-6, the J gene TRBJ1-5, with TRBD1 matching 8 bases. Germline V gene lookup returns CDR1 MNHNY and CDR2 SVGAGI (reference sequence). V lost 5 bases and J lost 4; bases outside the gene matches: 1. The CDR3 has 13 amino acids.

The chain uses TRBV6-1 and TRBJ2-7; weak D call: TRBD2 (5 bases). This CDR3 has 15 residues. V lost 4 bases to trimming and J lost 2 bases, with 15 bases between them. The germline CDR1 and CDR2 sequences are MNHNS and SASEGT. The CDR3 sequence is CASSARTGRTYEQYF. DNA for the CDR3: TGTGCCAGCAGTGCCCGGACTGGCCGAACCTACGAGCAGTACTTC.

The chain employs TRBV19 and TRBJ2-7, with a possible D match to TRBD1 (5 bases). V was clipped by 3 bases and J by 4 bases, with 10 bases between them. The CDR3 loop spans 13 amino acids. The V gene's germline CDR1 is LNHDA and CDR2 SQIVND (reference sequence). The DNA for the CDR3 is TGTGCCAGTAGTATCCCAGGGCGATACGAGCAGTACTTC. Amino acids: CASSIPGRYEQYF.

The chain is built from TRBV18 and TRBJ2-3; 9 bases agree with TRBD1. J gave up 3 bases and V 5 bases, and 3 bases lay outside the gene matches. From germline, CDR1 is KGHSH and CDR2 LQKENI. The CDR3 loop spans 14 amino acids. The CDR3 sequence is CASSAGQGTDTQYF. CDR3 bases: TGTGCCAGCTCAGCGGGACAGGGAACAGATACGCAGTATTTT.

This clone was detected a few times. V usage is TRBV19 and J usage is TRBJ2-5, with TRBD2 matching 7 bases. This CDR3 is built from 12 residues. CDR1 and CDR2 from the germline V gene are LNHDA and SQIVND (reference sequence). Trimming took 8 bases from V and 1 from J; bases not matched to a gene: 1. The CDR3 sequence: CASLAAQETQYF. The CDR3 bases are TGTGCCAGTCTAGCGGCCCAAGAGACCCAGTACTTC.

This clone appeared a single time. This rearrangement joins TRBV14 to TRBJ2-1; a weak D match, TRBD1 (5 bases). CDR3 length: 15 residues. The germline V gene has CDR1 SGHDN and CDR2 FVKESK. V was trimmed by 1 base and J by 5 bases, leaving 12 bases between them. Here the CDR3 reads CASSQGWGKNNEQFF. The CDR3 DNA reads TGTGCCAGCAGCCAAGGCTGGGGCAAAAACAATGAGCAGTTCTTC.

This clone came up a few times. The chain recombines TRBV5-5 with TRBJ1-1; D remains unclear. The germline CDR1 and CDR2 sequences are SGHKS and YYEKEE (reference sequence). Trimming took 5 bases from V and 1 from J, leaving 15 bases between them. This CDR3 contains 15 residues. CDR3 amino acids: CASRPLTATNTEAFF. The CDR3 nucleotides are TGTGCCAGCAGACCTTTGACCGCGACGAACACTGAAGCTTTCTTT.

A remark on this clone: One junction end does not reproduce the germline sequence, and a read error may be involved. The chain joins TRBV14 to TRBJ2-1; D ambiguous. This CDR3 has 11 amino acids. The germline gives CDR1 SGHDN, CDR2 FVKESK. The CDR3 coding sequence is TGTGCCAGCAGCCAATACAGTGAGCAGTTCTTC. This gives the protein CASSQYSEQFF.

The rearrangement links TRBV28 to TRBJ2-5; D not resolved. Germline CDR1 MDHEN, CDR2 SYDVKM. This CDR3 region has 14 residues. V lost 5 bases, J lost 0 bases, and 10 bases lay in between. The CDR3, as DNA: TGTGCCAGCAGTCTGGACGGATACCAAGAGACCCAGTACTTC. Amino acid sequence: CASSLDGYQETQYF.

This clone has just one count. The chain uses TRBV28 and TRBJ2-5, with 7 bases fitting TRBD1. The CDR3 totals 14 residues. Germline-derived CDR1 and CDR2 are MDHEN and SYDVKM. The V segment lost 6 bases and the J segment 5 bases; nucleotides outside the gene matches: 9. CDR3 sequence (DNA): TGTGCCAGCAGGAACAGGGGCGGTTGGGAGACCCAGTACTTC. It encodes CASRNRGGWETQYF.

This rearrangement joins TRBV5-4 to TRBJ2-5, with TRBD2 identical over 12 bases. The V gene end was trimmed by 4 bases and the J gene end by 2 bases; junction bases not matched to a gene: 6. There are 16 residues in the CDR3. Looked up from germline, CDR1 is SGHNT and CDR2 is YYREEE (reference sequence). In DNA form, the CDR3 reads TGTGCCAGCAGCCCTAAGACTAGCGGGAGACAAGAGACCCAGTACTTC. This codes for CASSPKTSGRQETQYF.

The CDR3 is CASSLARLPGYEQYF. The CDR3 coding sequence is TGTGCCAGCAGCTTAGCGCGGCTTCCCGGCTACGAGCAGTACTTC. The chain uses TRBV7-8 and TRBJ2-7; D unresolved. Per the germline V gene, CDR1 is SGHVS and CDR2 is FQNEAQ. The CDR3 contains 15 residues. Between the trimmed V and J ends, which lost 0 bases and 3 bases, there was a span of 12 bases. The full variable domain, in which reference TRBV7-8 and TRBJ2-7 provide the parts outside the CDR3, is GAGVSQSPRYKVAKRGQDVALRCDPISGHVSLFWYQQALGQGPEFLTYFQNEAQLDKSGLPSDRFFAERPEGSVSTLKIQRTQQEDSAVYLCASSLARLPGYEQYFGPGTRLTVT.

The chain combines TRBV5-1 with TRBJ1-1; D is unresolved. The V end was cut by 1 base, the J end by 3 bases, with 7 bases between. Germline-derived CDR1 and CDR2 are SGHRS and YFSETQ. This CDR3 comprises 13 residues. The CDR3: CASSLSWDTEAFF. The CDR3 DNA sequence: TGCGCCAGCAGCTTGTCATGGGACACTGAAGCTTTCTTT.

The sample holds a few counts of this clone. This sequence joins TRBV19 and TRBJ2-1, with D maybe TRBD2 (6 bases). Per germline, CDR1 LNHDA and CDR2 SQIVND (reference sequence). The CDR3 extends over 13 amino acids. The V and J ends lost 2 bases and 13 bases respectively, with 15 bases between them. For the CDR3, the DNA is TGTGCCAGTAGTATACCCGCGGGGAATCCTCAGTTCTTC. Its translation is CASSIPAGNPQFF.

J is TRBJ2-2 and V is TRBV5-6; 7 bases are a match to TRBD2. Unmatched junction bases numbered 4, after V lost 2 bases and J lost 6 bases. The CDR3 consists of 14 residues. The germline CDR1 and CDR2 sequences are SGHDT and YYEEEE. CDR3 nucleotide sequence: TGTGCCAGCAGCTTAGGGAGGGTGCCCGGGGAGCTGTTTTTT. Residues: CASSLGRVPGELFF.

A remark on this clone: This may come from a read error, since a much larger clone is one base off. The chain links TRBV6-5 to TRBJ1-4; 10 bases are a match to TRBD1. Germline loops: CDR1 MNHEY, CDR2 SVGAGI. After removal of 4 bases from V and 6 bases from J, the junction contained 5 bases not matched to a gene. The CDR3 length is 15 residues. The CDR3 coding sequence is TGTGCCAGCAGTTCGGCCGGGACAGGGGATGAAAAACTGTTTTTT. As protein: CASSSAGTGDEKLFF.

This chain uses TRBV29-1 with TRBJ2-7; D uncertain. This CDR3 spans 13 amino acids. Looked up from germline, CDR1 is SQVTM and CDR2 is ANQGSEA. V lost 3 bases, J lost 3 bases, and 12 bases lay in between. In DNA form, the CDR3 reads TGCAGCGTTGACAGCCCGACCGGCTACGAGCAGTACTTC. As protein: CSVDSPTGYEQYF.

The chain is built from TRBV6-5 and TRBJ2-1; TRBD1 is a possible D gene (5 bases). This CDR3 contains 14 residues. The V end was cut by 5 bases, the J end by 2 bases, with 10 bases between. CDR1 and CDR2 (germline): MNHEY, SVGAGI. CDR3 DNA sequence: TGTGCCAGCAGTATCAGGGAAGCCTACAATGAGCAGTTCTTC. Protein product: CASSIREAYNEQFF.

This clone was detected only a few times. This chain uses TRBV4-1 with TRBJ2-1, with D perhaps TRBD2 (5 bases). Germline CDR1 reads MGHRA; CDR2 reads YSYEKL. The CDR3 contains 15 residues. V gave up 0 bases and J gave up 3 bases, with 9 bases separating them. CDR3 amino acids: CASSQEDWYYNEQFF. CDR3 in DNA: TGCGCCAGCAGCCAAGAGGACTGGTACTACAATGAGCAGTTCTTC.

The chain joins TRBV10-3 to TRBJ2-3; weak D call: TRBD2 (5 bases). Germline V lookup: CDR1 ENHRY, CDR2 SYGVKD. V was clipped by 7 bases and J by 2 bases, with 13 bases between them. This CDR3 has 14 amino acids. The CDR3 loop reads CAITRDANTDTQYF. CDR3 nucleotides: TGTGCCATCACCCGGGATGCGAACACAGATACGCAGTATTTT.

The chain uses TRBV29-1 and TRBJ1-1; D might be TRBD1 (5 bases). The CDR3 runs to 10 residues. CDR1 is SQVTM, CDR2 ANQGSEA, per germline. V gave up 6 bases and J gave up 6 bases, with 8 bases separating them. Written as DNA, the CDR3 is TGCAGCGTCAGGGACGCTGAAGCTTTCTTT. Translating it yields CSVRDAEAFF.

In this sample, this clone turned up once. The genes are TRBV19 and TRBJ2-3; 7 nucleotides line up with TRBD1. This CDR3 is built from 15 residues. Germline assignment: CDR1 LNHDA and CDR2 SQIVND (reference sequence). The trim removed 5 bases at V and 0 bases at J, leaving 5 bases unmatched. The CDR3 bases are TGTGCCAGTAGTCTCAGACAGGGTAGCACAGATACGCAGTATTTT. Protein product: CASSLRQGSTDTQYF.